These T cell receptor beta chains were read from a single sample in a study of CD8 T cells in ankylosing spondylitis. Using its own MiXCR run on the 5' RACE reads, TCRdb lists one record per CDR3 protein. Of fewer than 750,000 distinct CDR3 sequences in the sample, 19% were seen once. Sequencing was carried out using blood, either unsorted or a sorted T cell fraction (not recorded which). The receptors originated from a male donor with ankylosing spondylitis. The CDR3 runs from the conserved cysteine through the conserved F or W. D genes are given only for firm matches. A clone size is listed for some rows: how often the clone was seen (once, few, many), or a class if it is expanded.

CDR3 protein	CDR3 DNA	clone size	V gene	D gene	J gene
CASVQEKLFF	TGTGCCAGCGTACAGGAAAAACTGTTTTTT	few	TRBV7-7	NA	TRBJ1-4
CASSPPSPPTGHNEQFF	TGTGCCAGCAGCCCCCCTAGTCCCCCGACGGGACACAATGAGCAGTTCTTC	many	TRBV12-3/TRBV12-4	NA	TRBJ2-1
CASSEDRGTYEQYF	TGTGCCAGCAGCGAGGACAGGGGGACCTACGAGCAGTACTTC	few	TRBV9	TRBD1	TRBJ2-7
CATSRGQQLDDTGELFF	TGTGCCACCAGCAGAGGCCAGCAGCTAGACGACACCGGGGAGCTGTTTTTT	NA	TRBV15	NA	TRBJ2-2
CASSPGTIGTDTQYF	TGTGCCAGCAGCCCCGGGACTATAGGCACAGATACGCAGTATTTT	few	TRBV7-2	TRBD2	TRBJ2-3
CSIQNVISSEQYF	TGCAGCATCCAAAACGTAATTTCGTCCGAGCAGTACTTC	NA	TRBV20-1	NA	TRBJ2-7
CASSSVEGGPYEQYF	TGTGCCAGCAGCTCAGTAGAAGGAGGTCCTTACGAGCAGTACTTC	many	TRBV7-2	NA	TRBJ2-7
CASSHPSTGLYGYTF	TGCGCCAGCAGCCATCCGTCGACAGGCCTCTATGGCTACACCTTC	once	TRBV4-1	NA	TRBJ1-2
CASSRSGGSTQYF	TGTGCCAGCAGCCGCTCCGGGGGATCGACCCAGTACTTC	few	TRBV12-3/TRBV12-4	NA	TRBJ2-5
CASRKGRGLAGDIGELFF	TGTGCCAGCCGCAAAGGCCGGGGACTAGCGGGAGACATCGGGGAGCTGTTTTTT	NA	TRBV27	TRBD2	TRBJ2-2
CSAQGQKETQYF	TGCAGTGCCCAGGGCCAGAAGGAGACCCAGTACTTC	few	TRBV20-1	NA	TRBJ2-5
CASSLGTGGETSNQPQHF	TGTGCCAGCAGCTTAGGTACAGGGGGAGAGACTAGCAATCAGCCCCAGCATTTT	NA	TRBV11-1	TRBD1	TRBJ1-5
CASREGSNTGELFF	TGTGCCAGCAGGGAGGGGAGCAACACCGGGGAGCTGTTTTTT	many	TRBV12-3/TRBV12-4	NA	TRBJ2-2
CASRQLTSGGYNEQFF	TGCGCCAGCAGGCAACTGACTAGCGGGGGCTACAATGAGCAGTTCTTC	once	TRBV5-1	TRBD2	TRBJ2-1
CASSLGRGLISGANVLTF	TGTGCCAGCAGTTTAGGCAGGGGACTAATCTCTGGGGCCAACGTCCTGACTTTC	few	TRBV12-3/TRBV12-4	NA	TRBJ2-6
CATSDMDAMGQFF	TGTGCCACCAGTGATATGGACGCCATGGGGCAGTTCTTC	many	TRBV24-1	NA	TRBJ2-1
CASSQILTNEKLFF	TGTGCCAGCAGCCAGATTTTAACTAATGAAAAACTGTTTTTT	NA	TRBV3-1	NA	TRBJ1-4
CARSRQRDPYSNQPQHF	TGTGCCCGCAGTCGCCAGAGGGACCCTTATAGCAATCAGCCCCAGCATTTT	NA	TRBV12-3/TRBV12-4	NA	TRBJ1-5
CSVGRMGGEAFF	TGCAGCGTTGGCCGGATGGGGGGGGAAGCTTTCTTT	few	TRBV29-1	NA	TRBJ1-1
CASSPGPTRVEIQYF	TGTGCCAGCAGCCCGGGACCGACACGGGTTGAGATTCAGTACTTC	NA	TRBV28	NA	TRBJ2-4
CASSASGSSGNTIYF	TGTGCCAGCAGCGCGTCAGGAAGCTCTGGAAACACCATATATTTT	NA	TRBV9	NA	TRBJ1-3
CASSTGGLDRSAAFF	TGCGCCAGCAGCACTGGGGGCTTGGACCGCTCGGCAGCTTTCTTT	NA	TRBV5-1	NA	TRBJ1-1
CSAPGEVNEKLFF	TGCAGTGCCCCAGGGGAAGTTAATGAAAAACTGTTTTTT	few	TRBV20-1	NA	TRBJ1-4
CASSQDAPPALPAQYF	TGTGCCAGCAGCCAAGATGCCCCGCCAGCGCTCCCGGCCCAGTACTTC	NA	TRBV3-1	NA	TRBJ2-5
CAWSQQDNQPQHF	TGTGCCTGGAGCCAACAGGACAATCAGCCCCAGCATTTT	NA	TRBV30	NA	TRBJ1-5
CSVALPSSRTEAFF	TGCAGCGTCGCACTCCCCTCTAGCCGGACTGAAGCTTTCTTT	NA	TRBV29-1	NA	TRBJ1-1
CASNLDFDTDTQYF	TGCGCCAGCAATCTAGATTTCGACACAGATACGCAGTATTTT	NA	TRBV10-2	NA	TRBJ2-3
CASSQDRGEGKLFF	TGTGCCAGCAGTCAAGACAGGGGGGAGGGAAAACTGTTTTTT	NA	TRBV2	TRBD1	TRBJ1-4
CASSSDRGPGETQYF	TGTGCCAGCAGTTCGGACAGGGGGCCCGGAGAGACCCAGTACTTC	few	TRBV28	TRBD1	TRBJ2-5
CASSLLARGRSNTEAFF	TGTGCCAGCAGCTTATTAGCCAGGGGAAGATCGAACACTGAAGCTTTCTTT	many	TRBV11-2	NA	TRBJ1-1
CASRVPGQGYTGELFF	TGCGCCAGCCGTGTCCCGGGACAGGGGTACACCGGGGAGCTGTTTTTT	few	TRBV5-1	TRBD1	TRBJ2-2
CASSGSTGYGLAENAYEQYF	TGTGCCAGCAGCGGATCGACAGGGTACGGACTAGCGGAAAACGCATACGAGCAGTACTTC	few	TRBV11-2	TRBD2	TRBJ2-7
CASRSPIGRGVGYTF	TGTGCCAGCAGGTCCCCCATTGGCAGGGGGGTTGGCTACACCTTC	few	TRBV2	TRBD1	TRBJ1-2
CASSTTGYGGELFF	TGTGCCAGCAGCACCACAGGGTATGGCGGGGAGCTGTTTTTT	few	TRBV7-9	NA	TRBJ2-2
CASSFRTSGDTQYF	TGTGCCAGCAGCTTTCGGACTAGCGGCGATACGCAGTATTTT	NA	TRBV4-2	TRBD2	TRBJ2-3
CASTLQGRNSGANVLTF	TGTGCCAGCACCCTACAGGGACGGAACTCTGGGGCCAACGTCCTGACTTTC	NA	TRBV6-2/TRBV6-3	NA	TRBJ2-6
CSARTGTRGYNEQFF	TGCAGTGCCAGAACCGGGACTAGAGGTTACAATGAGCAGTTCTTC	few	TRBV20-1	TRBD2	TRBJ2-1
CSVVGPRGDLNTEAFF	TGCAGCGTTGTGGGCCCCCGGGGGGATCTGAACACTGAAGCTTTCTTT	NA	TRBV29-1	NA	TRBJ1-1
CASSNHRDSNQPQHF	TGTGCCAGCAGTAACCACCGGGACAGCAATCAGCCCCAGCATTTT	NA	TRBV12-3/TRBV12-4	NA	TRBJ1-5
CASSPDQYTQYF	TGTGCCAGCAGCCCGGACCAATATACGCAGTATTTT	NA	TRBV3-1	NA	TRBJ2-3
CASRTGGFTGELFF	TGTGCCAGCAGGACAGGGGGCTTCACCGGGGAGCTGTTTTTT	few	TRBV6-1	TRBD1	TRBJ2-2
CSVRDPNTEAFF	TGCAGCGTTAGGGATCCGAACACTGAAGCTTTCTTT	NA	TRBV29-1	NA	TRBJ1-1
CSVVGQGAYEQYF	TGCAGCGTTGTGGGACAGGGGGCCTACGAGCAGTACTTC	NA	TRBV29-1	TRBD1	TRBJ2-7
CASSWSWRGSTDEQFF	TGTGCCAGCAGTTGGTCCTGGCGGGGGAGTACAGATGAGCAGTTCTTC	NA	TRBV28	TRBD2	TRBJ2-1
CASSQDNLGLPAGEQFF	TGCGCCAGCAGCCAAGATAACTTGGGACTCCCGGCGGGTGAGCAGTTCTTC	NA	TRBV4-3	NA	TRBJ2-1